Below, 31 T cell receptor beta chains from the same sample are listed, as sequenced in a study of blood T cell repertoires in COVID-19. Some clones are missing from TCRdb's copy, which holds only in-frame ones; the method was immunoSEQ multiplex PCR. Of about 310,000 clones listed, about 89% are singletons. The sequenced sample consisted of PBMCs or T cells enriched from blood (not recorded which). The receptors derive from a woman aged 40 to 50 who had recovered from COVID-19.

The rearrangement links TRBV9 to TRBJ2-3; TRBD2 is a possible D gene (6 bases). V lost 9 bases to trimming and J lost 5 bases, with 16 bases between them. The CDR3 extends over 13 amino acids. Germline values: CDR1 SGDLS, CDR2 YYNGEE. In nucleotides, the CDR3 is TGTGCCAAAACGGGCGGGACCGGAGATACGCAGTATTTT. Amino acid sequence: CAKTGGTGDTQYF. The variable domain in full, completed from reference TRBV9 and TRBJ2-3, reads DSGVTQTPKHLITATGQRVTLRCSPRSGDLSVYWYQQSLDQGLQFLIQYYNGEERAKGNILERFSAQQFPDLHSELNLSSLELGDSALYFCAKTGGTGDTQYFGPGTRLTVL.

This sequence joins TRBV6-5 and TRBJ1-6; no clear D. The germline CDR1 and CDR2 sequences are MNHEY and SVGAGI. The CDR3 loop spans 13 amino acids. The V gene lost 0 bases and the J gene lost 12 bases, with 9 bases spanning the gap. CDR3 region: CASSYSPERPLHF. CDR3 nucleotides: TGTGCCAGCAGTTACTCGCCCGAGAGACCCCTCCACTTT.

The CDR3 reads CASSPPLGQRETQYF. The CDR3 DNA follows: TGTGCCAGCAGTCCTCCCCTCGGACAAAGAGAGACCCAGTACTTC. The V gene is TRBV11-3, the J gene TRBJ2-5; a weak D match, TRBD1 (5 bases). V was cut by 6 bases and J by 4 bases, with 18 bases left in between. Germline V gene sequence: CDR1 SGHNT, CDR2 YENEEA. CDR3 size: 15 residues.

This clone has a single count. This chain uses TRBV6-2 or TRBV6-3 with TRBJ1-5, with D tentatively TRBD1 (5 bases). From germline, CDR1 is MNHEY and CDR2 SVGEGT. The CDR3 covers 13 residues. Trimming shortened V by 5 bases and J by 3 bases, and 8 bases separated the two germline ends. CDR3 amino acids: CASSRQPNQPQHF. The DNA for the CDR3 is TGTGCCAGCAGTCGACAGCCCAATCAGCCCCAGCATTTT.

The chain carries TRBV28 and TRBJ1-6; 11 bases fit TRBD1. The CDR3 has 16 amino acids. J was trimmed by 8 bases and V by 4 bases; bases with no gene match: 7. Germline V gene data show CDR1 as MDHEN and CDR2 as SYDVKM. The CDR3: CASSSWTGGYDSPLHF. CDR3 bases: TGTGCCAGCAGTTCATGGACAGGGGGCTACGATTCACCCCTCCACTTT.

In its sample, this clone was seen once. V is TRBV2 and J is TRBJ2-2; TRBD2 is a possible D gene (6 bases). The V and J ends lost 9 bases and 0 bases respectively, with 14 bases between them. This CDR3 comprises 15 residues. Germline V gene sequence: CDR1 SNHLY, CDR2 FYNNEI. The CDR3 DNA follows: TGTGCCAGTCGGAGGCTAGCGACGAACACCGGGGAGCTGTTTTTT. Translating it yields CASRRLATNTGELFF.

The chain carries TRBV7-2 and TRBJ2-7, with D maybe TRBD1 (6 bases). V was cut by 1 base and J by 2 bases, with 9 bases left in between. The CDR3 is 14 residues long. Looked up from germline, CDR1 is SGHTA and CDR2 is FQGNSA. CDR3 nucleotide sequence: TGTGCCAGCAGCTTAGTCCACAGGGCCTACGAGCAGTACTTC. Its protein is CASSLVHRAYEQYF.

V and J are TRBV14 and TRBJ2-1; 9 bases fit TRBD2. The ends lost 5 bases at V and 15 bases at J; junction bases unmatched: 5. Germline V gene lookup returns CDR1 SGHDN and CDR2 FVKESK. The CDR3 consists of 11 residues. DNA of the CDR3: TGTGCCAGCAGCTCCGGCGGGAGGGCGTTCTTC. Its translation: CASSSGGRAFF. Variable domain in full (rest from reference TRBV14 and TRBJ2-1): EAGVTQFPSHSVIEKGQTVTLRCDPISGHDNLYWYRRVMGKEIKFLLHFVKESKQDESGMPNNRFLAERTGGTYSTLKVQPAELEDSGVYFCASSSGGRAFFGPGTRLTVL.

This clone was picked up a small number of times. J is TRBJ1-1 and V is TRBV5-1, with D hard to call. The V end lost 0 bases, the J end lost 9 bases, and 15 bases lay between the germline ends. This CDR3 spans 14 amino acids. Germline V gene data show CDR1 as SGHRS and CDR2 as YFSETQ. Here the CDR3 reads CASSLAGSGEQAFF. CDR3 DNA sequence: TGCGCCAGCAGCTTGGCGGGGAGTGGGGAGCAAGCTTTCTTT.

Here the CDR3 DNA reads TGTGCCAGCAGCGGAGGACTATCATCCGCCTACGAGCAGTACTTC. Its protein product is CASSGGLSSAYEQYF. This sequence joins TRBV9 and TRBJ2-7; D perhaps matches TRBD2 (6 bases). V lost 3 bases and J lost 2, with 15 bases in between. Germline V lookup: CDR1 SGDLS, CDR2 YYNGEE. The CDR3 runs to 15 residues.

This sequence joins TRBV6-5 and TRBJ1-6, with unresolved D. V lost 6 bases and J lost 9, with 9 bases in between. The CDR3 is 12 amino acids. Germline V gives CDR1 MNHEY, CDR2 SVGAGI. CDR3: CASSPTVSPLHF. The CDR3 coding sequence is TGTGCCAGCAGCCCAACGGTTTCACCCCTCCACTTT.

This rearrangement joins TRBV28 to TRBJ1-1; 7 positions match TRBD1. This CDR3 comprises 17 residues. Germline loops: CDR1 MDHEN, CDR2 SYDVKM. V shed 1 base, J shed 0 bases, and the junction held 8 bases outside the gene matches. Here the CDR3 reads CASSLYDRASVNTEAFF. The CDR3 DNA is TGTGCCAGCAGTTTATACGACAGGGCAAGCGTGAACACTGAAGCTTTCTTT.

The chain recombines TRBV7-3 with TRBJ1-1; D remains ambiguous. Germline lookup yields CDR1 SGHTA and CDR2 FQGTGA. The CDR3 spans 13 residues. V lost 6 bases and J lost 0, with 8 bases in between. The CDR3 spells CASSQQVNTEAFF. In nucleotides, the CDR3 is TGTGCCAGCAGTCAACAAGTGAACACTGAAGCTTTCTTT.

V gene TRBV7-9 combines with J gene TRBJ2-2; 7 bases are a match to TRBD1. Germline V gives CDR1 SEHNR, CDR2 FQNEAQ (reference sequence). The CDR3 is 15 amino acids. Trimming cost V 0 bases and J 3 bases; bases outside gene matches: 1. The CDR3: CASSLATGDTGELFF. CDR3 coding DNA: TGTGCCAGCAGCTTAGCTACAGGGGACACCGGGGAGCTGTTTTTT.

Comment on this clone: This same CDR3 is encoded by further DNA sequences in the sample. The rearrangement links TRBV9 to TRBJ1-1; perhaps TRBD1 as D (6 bases). From germline, CDR1 is SGDLS and CDR2 YYNGEE. Trimming shortened V by 2 bases and J by 3 bases, and 11 bases separated the two germline ends. This CDR3 has 14 residues. The chain's CDR3 is CASSVTGEDTEAFF. CDR3 DNA sequence: TGTGCCAGCAGCGTGACAGGCGAGGACACTGAAGCTTTCTTT.

This chain links TRBV28 with TRBJ2-7; no firm D call. This CDR3 contains 12 residues. Trimming took off 2 bases at V and 5 bases at J, with 7 bases between the two ends. The germline V gene has CDR1 MDHEN and CDR2 SYDVKM. CDR3 nucleotide sequence: TGTGCCAGCAGTTTAAGGAGCGACGAGCAGTACTTC. Protein: CASSLRSDEQYF.

J is TRBJ2-7 and V is TRBV19, with 8 bases lining up with TRBD2. This CDR3 comprises 15 residues. Looked up from germline, CDR1 is LNHDA and CDR2 is SQIVND (reference sequence). With 3 bases clipped from V and 2 bases from J, the junction kept 6 bases outside the gene matches. The CDR3 nucleotides read TGTGCCAGTAGTATCAGCGGGAGTGGGACCTACGAGCAGTACTTC. This sequence encodes CASSISGSGTYEQYF.

The V call is TRBV24-1, the J call TRBJ1-1; D not resolved. The CDR3 spans 13 residues. Germline-derived CDR1 and CDR2 are KGHDR and SFDVKD. V lost 6 bases and J 4 bases, leaving 11 bases between the germline ends. Here the CDR3 reads CATSQLGSTEAFF. In DNA form, the CDR3 reads TGTGCCACCAGTCAACTGGGGAGCACTGAAGCTTTCTTT.

The chain couples TRBV10-1 to TRBJ1-5; 10 bases match TRBD1. V was clipped by 3 bases and J by 0 bases; unmatched bases: 11. Germline V CDR1 and CDR2: WNHNN, SYGVQD (reference sequence). CDR3 length: 19 amino acids. CDR3 bases: TGCGCCAGCAGTGATCTTACCGGGACAGGGGCCTATAGCAATCAGCCCCAGCATTTT. Amino acids: CASSDLTGTGAYSNQPQHF.

The V call is TRBV7-9, the J call TRBJ1-6; D call uncertain. CDR3 length: 14 residues. Trimming cost V 3 bases and J 5 bases, with 8 bases left between them. Germline assignment: CDR1 SEHNR and CDR2 FQNEAQ (reference sequence). CDR3 region: CASSLREDNSPLHF. CDR3 nucleotide sequence: TGTGCCAGCAGCTTGAGGGAAGATAATTCACCCCTCCACTTT. Full variable domain (rest looked up from reference TRBV7-9 and TRBJ1-6): DTGVSQNPRHKITKRGQNVTFRCDPISEHNRLYWYRQTLGQGPEFLTYFQNEAQLEKSRLLSDRFSAERPKGSFSTLEIQRTEQGDSAMYLCASSLREDNSPLHFGNGTRLTVT.

This clone was recorded once. This chain uses TRBV3-1 (or the pseudogene TRBV3-2) with TRBJ2-7; a weak D match, TRBD2 (5 bases). V shed 5 bases and J shed 5 bases, with 7 bases lying between them. The CDR3 has 11 residues. CDR1 and CDR2 (germline): LGHDT, YNNKEL (reference sequence). CDR3 sequence (DNA): TGTGCCAGCAGCTCTAGCAACGAGCAGTACTTC. Its translation: CASSSSNEQYF.

The V call is TRBV12-3 or TRBV12-4, the J call TRBJ2-5; the D gene is possibly TRBD1 (6 bases). Trimming took 4 bases from V and 6 from J, leaving 12 bases between them. The CDR3 sequence is 13 residues long. The CDR3 sequence is CASSSWGLKTQYF. CDR3 nucleotides: TGTGCCAGCAGTTCTTGGGGGCTGAAGACCCAGTACTTC.

This clone was recorded a few times. This rearrangement joins TRBV19 to TRBJ2-3; the match to TRBD1 covers 7 bases. There are 15 residues in the CDR3. Germline values: CDR1 LNHDA, CDR2 SQIVND (reference sequence). The J segment lost 6 bases and the V segment lost 6 bases, leaving 12 bases of the junction unmatched. CDR3 region: CASRPDRAYTDTQYF. The DNA of the CDR3 is TGTGCCAGTAGGCCAGACAGGGCCTACACCGATACGCAGTATTTT.

This chain links TRBV28 with TRBJ2-1; 12 nucleotides line up with TRBD2. The CDR3 contains 17 residues. The V gene's germline CDR1 is MDHEN and CDR2 SYDVKM. Germline trimming cut 4 bases from V and 8 bases from J; bases unmatched to any gene: 12. CDR3 nucleotides: TGTGCCAGCAGTTCCCGACTAGCGGGGGCCCCCCGGGATGAGCAGTTCTTC. Protein sequence: CASSSRLAGAPRDEQFF.

This chain links TRBV7-2 with TRBJ1-4; D unresolved. This CDR3 is built from 12 residues. Between the trimmed V and J ends, which lost 3 bases and 4 bases, there was a span of 3 bases. Germline loops: CDR1 SGHTA, CDR2 FQGNSA. The CDR3 reads CASSLSNEKLFF. The CDR3 DNA sequence: TGTGCCAGCAGCTTGAGTAATGAAAAACTGTTTTTT.

The chain combines TRBV18 with TRBJ1-3; D ambiguous. Germline loops: CDR1 KGHSH, CDR2 LQKENI. This CDR3 spans 15 amino acids. With 3 bases removed from V and 4 bases from J, the gap between germline ends came to 13 bases. CDR3 region: CASSPVREPGNTIYF. The DNA for the CDR3 is TGTGCCAGCTCACCCGTAAGAGAGCCCGGAAACACCATATATTTT.

The V call is TRBV5-1, the J call TRBJ2-5, with a possible D match to TRBD1 (5 bases). CDR3 length: 15 amino acids. Germline loops: CDR1 SGHRS, CDR2 YFSETQ. V lost 7 bases and J 1 base, leaving 17 bases between the germline ends. The CDR3 reads CASAGAVNLQETQYF. The CDR3 DNA reads as TGCGCCAGCGCTGGGGCAGTCAACCTCCAAGAGACCCAGTACTTC.

V and J are TRBV5-6 and TRBJ2-1; D is unresolved. The germline CDR1 and CDR2 sequences are SGHDT and YYEEEE. The CDR3 contains 15 residues. The V end lost 1 base, the J end lost 0 bases, and 8 bases lay between the germline ends. CDR3 bases: TGTGCCAGCAGCTTGTCGGTCTACTCCTACAATGAGCAGTTCTTC. Translated: CASSLSVYSYNEQFF.

This clone was found once. V and J are TRBV7-8 and TRBJ1-1; TRBD1 aligns across 7 bases. V gave up 5 bases and J gave up 7 bases; unmatched junction bases: 10. Germline assignment: CDR1 SGHVS and CDR2 FQNEAQ. The length of the CDR3 is 14 residues. Written as DNA, the CDR3 is TGTGCCAGCAGCCGAGGGGGCCCCCCCGTTGAAGCTTTCTTT. It encodes CASSRGGPPVEAFF.

This chain connects TRBV20-1 to TRBJ2-4, with 7 bases lining up with TRBD2. Germline CDR1 and CDR2: DFQATT and SNEGSKA (reference sequence). The CDR3 length is 11 residues. With V trimmed by 5 bases and J by 8 bases, 3 bases remained unmatched. The CDR3 DNA reads as TGCAGTGCTCCTCGGGGGGACATTCAGTACTTC. Translating it yields CSAPRGDIQYF.

In nucleotides, the CDR3 is TGCGCCAGCAGCCTCAGGGGGCGGGACGAGCAGTACTTC. It yields the protein CASSLRGRDEQYF. This chain connects TRBV4-1 to TRBJ2-7; TRBD1 matches 8 bases. The V gene's germline CDR1 is MGHRA and CDR2 YSYEKL. J lost 5 bases, V lost 4 bases, and 4 bases had no gene match. This CDR3 is built from 13 residues.